The 22 T cell receptor beta chains listed next were all sequenced from one sample in a study of T cell changes during pregnancy in multiple sclerosis. The assay was immunoSEQ multiplex PCR, and TCRdb's table has in-frame clones only and misses some. Here the sample spans over 85,000 clones, 90% to 95% being singletons. The sequencing used peripheral blood, collected after pregnancy. The receptors shown here come from a female donor in good health, enrolled as a control in a pregnancy study.

The chain combines TRBV4-2 with TRBJ2-3, with a tentative D call TRBD2 (6 bases). The CDR3 consists of 17 residues. V was pared by 2 bases and J by 0 bases, with 15 bases between. Looked up from germline, CDR1 is LGHNA and CDR2 is YNFKEQ. Written as DNA, the CDR3 is TGTGCCAGCAGCCAAAAGACCGGGACTCAAAGCACAGATACGCAGTATTTT. Its protein product is CASSQKTGTQSTDTQYF.

This clone has more than one count but fewer than ten. V and J are TRBV5-6 and TRBJ1-1; D is undetermined. Germline CDR1 SGHDT, CDR2 YYEEEE. V lost 4 bases and J 2 bases, leaving 9 bases between the germline ends. The CDR3 spans 13 residues. DNA for the CDR3: TGTGCCAGCAGCGGTGAGGTTAACACTGAAGCTTTCTTT. Amino acid sequence: CASSGEVNTEAFF.

The gene calls are TRBV19 and TRBJ1-1; 9 positions match TRBD1. The germline CDR1 and CDR2 sequences are LNHDA and SQIVND (reference sequence). Unmatched junction bases numbered 4, after V lost 3 bases and J lost 5 bases. CDR3 length: 14 amino acids. CDR3 sequence (DNA): TGTGCCAGTAGTATCGGGACAGGGTTAACTGAAGCTTTCTTT. This encodes CASSIGTGLTEAFF.

This clone was detected only once. The gene calls are TRBV6-5 and TRBJ1-1; 8 nucleotides match TRBD1. Looked up from germline, CDR1 is MNHEY and CDR2 is SVGAGI. V lost 5 bases to trimming and J lost 1 base; unmatched junction nucleotides: 3. CDR3 size: 14 residues. The CDR3 nucleotides are TGTGCCAGCAGTACCGGGACAGGGAACACTGAAGCTTTCTTT. Translated, it gives CASSTGTGNTEAFF.

The rearrangement links TRBV2 to TRBJ1-5; D is perhaps TRBD1 (5 bases). Germline values: CDR1 SNHLY, CDR2 FYNNEI. The ends were cut back, 1 base at V and 4 bases at J, with 8 bases in the middle. This CDR3 contains 14 residues. The CDR3 region has the DNA TGTGCCAGCAGTGAAGGTGGGGGGAATCAGCCCCAGCATTTT. It codes for CASSEGGGNQPQHF.

This clone has a handful of counts. This sequence joins TRBV6-4 and TRBJ2-3, with TRBD2 identical over 10 bases. J lost 6 bases, V lost 3 bases, and 6 bases had no gene match. There are 15 residues in the CDR3. Per the germline V gene, CDR1 is MRHNA and CDR2 is SNTAGT. DNA for the CDR3: TGTGCCAGCAGTGAATGGAGCGGGGGGGCGGATACGCAGTATTTT. Amino acids: CASSEWSGGADTQYF.

This chain uses TRBV9 with TRBJ1-5, with unresolved D. With 4 bases removed from V and 5 bases from J, the gap between germline ends came to 10 bases. Germline CDR1 SGDLS, CDR2 YYNGEE. CDR3 length: 13 residues. CDR3 in amino acids: CASSLEGDQPQHF. The CDR3 DNA reads TGTGCCAGCAGCTTGGAGGGCGATCAGCCCCAGCATTTT.

V gene TRBV10-3 combines with J gene TRBJ2-7; possibly TRBD2 for D (6 bases). The V end was cut by 0 bases, the J end by 6 bases, with 9 bases between. The CDR3 is 13 residues long. From germline, CDR1 is ENHRY and CDR2 SYGVKD. CDR3 in amino acids: CAISESGLREQYF. In nucleotides, the CDR3 is TGTGCCATCAGTGAGTCAGGACTACGCGAGCAGTACTTC.

The chain joins TRBV5-3 to TRBJ2-1, with D tentatively TRBD1 (6 bases). TRBV5-3 is annotated as an ORF whose role is uncertain. The CDR3 runs 16 residues. V lost 4 bases, J lost 5 bases, and 19 bases lay in between. CDR3 loop: CARSVPTGFRDNEQFF. For the CDR3, the DNA is TGTGCCAGAAGCGTACCCACAGGGTTCCGAGACAATGAGCAGTTCTTC.

The gene calls are TRBV11-2 and TRBJ1-1, with D possibly TRBD1 on 5 matching bases. Trimming took 5 bases from V and 6 from J, leaving 13 bases between them. The germline CDR1 and CDR2 sequences are SGHAT and FQNNGV. The CDR3 length is 13 residues. In DNA, the CDR3 is TGTGCCAGCAGCCTTTGGGGGGTCTCTGAAGCTTTCTTT. Its translation: CASSLWGVSEAFF. Together with reference TRBV11-2 and TRBJ1-1, the CDR3 gives the full variable domain: EAGVAQSPRYKIIEKRQSVAFWCNPISGHATLYWYQQILGQGPKLLIQFQNNGVVDDSQLPKDRFSAERLKGVDSTLKIQPAKLEDSAVYLCASSLWGVSEAFFGQGTRLTVV.

This clone was recorded a few times. This chain uses TRBV25-1 with TRBJ1-1, with a weak D call TRBD1 (5 bases). The V gene's germline CDR1 is MGHDK and CDR2 SYGVNS. CDR3 size: 13 residues. V was trimmed by 7 bases and J by 7 bases, leaving 16 bases between them. The CDR3 loop reads CASNGAWGFEAFF. The CDR3 DNA follows: TGTGCCAGCAACGGCGCCTGGGGCTTTGAAGCTTTCTTT.

The rearrangement uses TRBV7-9 and TRBJ2-1; D is undetermined. Trimming took 2 bases from V and 5 from J, leaving 13 bases between them. The V gene's germline CDR1 is SEHNR and CDR2 FQNEAQ (reference sequence). CDR3 length: 15 amino acids. The CDR3: CASSLIAGEDNEQFF. In DNA form, the CDR3 reads TGTGCCAGCAGCTTAATCGCTGGAGAGGACAATGAGCAGTTCTTC.

This clone has just one count. This chain joins TRBV7-2 and TRBJ2-5, with D maybe TRBD2 (7 bases). CDR3 length equals 15 residues. Germline V CDR1 and CDR2: SGHTA, FQGNSA. The germline V and J ends were trimmed by 1 base and 5 bases, with 14 bases remaining between them. CDR3: CASSLDRGASETQYF. CDR3 nucleotide sequence: TGTGCCAGCAGCTTAGATCGGGGGGCCTCCGAGACCCAGTACTTC.

The V and J genes are TRBV15 and TRBJ1-3, with no clear D. The CDR3 is 13 residues long. Germline CDR1 reads LNHNV; CDR2 reads YYDKDF (reference sequence). The V end was cut by 8 bases, the J end by 0 bases, with 8 bases between. The CDR3 is CATEAFSGNTIYF. CDR3 nucleotide sequence: TGTGCCACCGAAGCCTTCTCTGGAAACACCATATATTTT. Filled out from reference TRBV15 and TRBJ1-3, the complete variable domain reads DAMVIQNPRYQVTQFGKPVTLSCSQTLNHNVMYWYQQKSSQAPKLLFHYYDKDFNNEADTPDNFQSRRPNTSFCFLDIRSPGLGDTAMYLCATEAFSGNTIYFGEGSWLTVV.

The J gene is TRBJ2-1, the V gene TRBV7-3; the match to TRBD2 covers 12 bases. The CDR3 has 16 amino acids. Trimming at V came to 2 bases and at J to 5 bases, leaving 4 bases not matched to a gene. Germline V gene lookup returns CDR1 SGHTA and CDR2 FQGTGA. CDR3 amino acids: CASSLALAGGNNEQFF. CDR3 DNA sequence: TGTGCCAGCAGCTTAGCCCTAGCGGGGGGGAACAATGAGCAGTTCTTC.

Concerning this clone itself: This same CDR3 is encoded by further DNA sequences in the sample. The rearrangement links TRBV10-3 to TRBJ2-7, with D possibly TRBD2 on 5 matching bases. Trimming removed 2 bases at V and 7 bases at J, with 6 bases between. Germline V gene sequence: CDR1 ENHRY, CDR2 SYGVKD. The CDR3 runs 11 residues. The CDR3 reads CAISERGEQYF. The CDR3 bases are TGTGCCATCAGTGAGAGAGGGGAGCAGTACTTC.

The chain recombines TRBV14 with TRBJ1-4; possible D gene TRBD1, 5 bases. V was clipped by 2 bases and J by 13 bases, with 20 bases between them. CDR1 is SGHDN, CDR2 FVKESK, per germline. CDR3 length: 15 residues. In DNA, the CDR3 is TGTGCCAGCAGCCAAAAAAGTGCAGGGCTAGGTGGACTGTTTTTT. Amino acids: CASSQKSAGLGGLFF. The complete variable domain, with remaining parts taken from reference TRBV14 and TRBJ1-4, reads EAGVTQFPSHSVIEKGQTVTLRCDPISGHDNLYWYRRVMGKEIKFLLHFVKESKQDESGMPNNRFLAERTGGTYSTLKVQPAELEDSGVYFCASSQKSAGLGGLFFGSGTQLSVL.

The chain joins TRBV6-6 to TRBJ1-1; D ambiguous. Germline CDR1 MNHNY, CDR2 SVGAGI (reference sequence). V shed 0 bases and J shed 2 bases, with 7 bases lying between them. The CDR3 extends over 14 amino acids. The CDR3, as DNA: TGTGCCAGCAGTTACTCCCAGATTAACACTGAAGCTTTCTTT. Translating it yields CASSYSQINTEAFF.

The chain uses TRBV6-6 and TRBJ2-2, with 7 bases aligning to TRBD1. The length of the CDR3 is 16 residues. Germline trimming cut 2 bases from V and 4 bases from J; bases unmatched to any gene: 7. Per germline, CDR1 MNHNY and CDR2 SVGAGI (reference sequence). CDR3: CASSYPTGSSTGELFF. CDR3 nucleotides: TGTGCCAGCAGTTACCCGACAGGGTCATCCACCGGGGAGCTGTTTTTT.

This chain links TRBV28 with TRBJ1-5, with D unclear. The V end was cut by 0 bases, the J end by 0 bases, with 21 bases between. CDR1 and CDR2 from the germline V gene are MDHEN and SYDVKM. This CDR3 has 20 amino acids. The CDR3 loop is CASSLWAHRRSIYSNQPQHF. Here the CDR3 DNA reads TGTGCCAGCAGTTTATGGGCCCACAGAAGGTCGATATATAGCAATCAGCCCCAGCATTTT.

This sequence joins TRBV6-4 and TRBJ2-2; D is perhaps TRBD1 (6 bases). Germline lookup yields CDR1 MRHNA and CDR2 SNTAGT. V was pared by 3 bases and J by 1 base, with 12 bases between. The CDR3 contains 16 residues. The CDR3 region has the DNA TGTGCCAGCAGTGAAAGTACGGGACAGAACACCGGGGAGCTGTTTTTT. The encoded protein is CASSESTGQNTGELFF.

The chain is built from TRBV19 and TRBJ1-5, with D hard to call. Germline CDR1 LNHDA, CDR2 SQIVND (reference sequence). V lost 5 bases and J lost 6, with 11 bases in between. This CDR3 has 13 residues. Here the CDR3 DNA reads TGTGCCAGTAGTGACGTTGGGAGTCAGCCCCAGCATTTT. It yields the protein CASSDVGSQPQHF. Supplemented by reference TRBV19 and TRBJ1-5, the full variable domain reads DGGITQSPKYLFRKEGQNVTLSCEQNLNHDAMYWYRQDPGQGLRLIYYSQIVNDFQKGDIAEGYSVSREKKESFPLTVTSAQKNPTAFYLCASSDVGSQPQHFGDGTRLSIL.